Listed below are T cell receptor beta chains from one sample, sequenced in a study of PD-1 blockade in classical Hodgkin lymphoma. The repertoire was sequenced with immunoSEQ multiplex PCR; TCRdb's copy has only in-frame clones and lacks some. The repertoire holds about 99,000 clones, with roughly 76% as singletons. Sample: peripheral blood mononuclear cells (PBMCs), taken before the second cycle of nivolumab. The receptors come from a human donor with classical Hodgkin lymphoma. Both conserved end residues are part of each CDR3. A D gene is named only where the DNA matches it firmly. Clone size is not always given. Where it is, it says once, few, many or a class for expanded clones.

d_call	j_call	clone_size	v_call	cdr3_aa	cdr3_nt
TRBD1	TRBJ1-1	NA	TRBV5-1	CASSLDGQGGTEAFF	TGCGCCAGCAGCTTGGATGGACAGGGAGGCACTGAAGCTTTCTTT
TRBD2	TRBJ2-1	NA	TRBV28	CASRSTTGTSRNEQFF	TGTGCCAGCAGGAGCACGACGGGGACTAGCCGTAATGAGCAGTTCTTC
TRBD2	TRBJ2-1	once	TRBV10-1	CASSPGGRRSSYNEQFF	TGCGCCAGCAGTCCGGGGGGACGGAGGAGCTCCTACAATGAGCAGTTCTTC
NA	TRBJ2-1	NA	TRBV5-5	CASSFDLGRDEQFF	TGTGCCAGCAGCTTCGATCTAGGGCGCGATGAGCAGTTCTTC
TRBD1	TRBJ1-4	NA	TRBV28	CASTVQGANEKLFF	TGTGCCAGCACCGTACAGGGGGCGAATGAAAAACTGTTTTTT
NA	TRBJ1-2	NA	TRBV5-8	CASSLYYGYTF	TGTGCCAGCAGCTTGTACTATGGCTACACCTTC
TRBD2	TRBJ2-3	NA	TRBV29-1	CSVATSGGTDTQYF	TGCAGCGTTGCCACTAGCGGGGGCACAGATACGCAGTATTTT
NA	TRBJ2-2	NA	TRBV9	CASSPPPGTGELFF	TGTGCCAGCAGCCCCCCCCCAGGCACCGGGGAGCTGTTTTTT
TRBD2	TRBJ2-3	NA	TRBV9	CASSYNPGLAGVTQYF	TGTGCCAGCAGCTACAACCCGGGACTAGCGGGAGTTACGCAGTATTTT
TRBD2	TRBJ2-7	NA	TRBV7-2	CASSLSNSGESYEQYF	TGTGCCAGCAGCTTATCGAATAGCGGGGAATCCTACGAGCAGTACTTC
NA	TRBJ2-1	once	TRBV30	CAWNEGGGPRNEQFF	TGTGCCTGGAACGAGGGGGGAGGGCCTAGGAATGAGCAGTTCTTC
NA	TRBJ1-2	NA	TRBV2	CASSETGFGHSGYTF	TGTGCCAGCAGTGAAACAGGGTTTGGTCATAGTGGCTACACCTTC
TRBD1	TRBJ1-4	few	TRBV28	CASSLWDRSSSPNEKLFF	TGTGCCAGCAGTTTATGGGACAGGTCCTCTTCACCTAATGAAAAACTGTTTTTT
NA	TRBJ1-2	once	TRBV5-1	CASSLGSGNYGYTF	TGCGCCAGCAGCTTGGGTTCGGGAAACTATGGCTACACCTTC
NA	TRBJ1-1	NA	TRBV6-1	CASSEGLGRVENTEAFF	TGTGCCAGCAGTGAAGGCCTCGGGAGGGTGGAGAACACTGAAGCTTTCTTT
NA	TRBJ1-4	NA	TRBV6-4	CASSDSGGVSGKLFF	TGTGCCAGCAGTGACTCCGGAGGGGTGTCGGGAAAACTGTTTTTT
NA	TRBJ2-3	NA	TRBV5-1	CASSLGEDATLDTQYF	TGCGCCAGCAGCTTGGGTGAGGACGCAACCTTGGATACGCAGTATTTT
TRBD1	TRBJ2-5	NA	TRBV11-2	CASSSGQGLETQYF	TGTGCCAGCAGCTCCGGACAGGGTCTAGAGACCCAGTACTTC
NA	TRBJ2-7	NA	TRBV19	CASSIGLRNTAYEQYF	TGTGCCAGTAGTATAGGGCTTCGGAACACAGCCTACGAGCAGTACTTC
NA	TRBJ2-3	NA	TRBV20-1	CSAPRGDTQYF	TGCAGTGCTCCGAGGGGGGATACGCAGTATTTT
TRBD1	TRBJ2-2	few	TRBV9	CASSVAGQGPLTGELFF	TGTGCCAGCAGCGTAGCTGGACAGGGGCCCCTCACCGGGGAGCTGTTTTTT
TRBD2	TRBJ2-7	NA	TRBV19	CASSNPGTSGSYEQYF	TGTGCCAGTAGTAATCCGGGGACTAGCGGGAGCTACGAGCAGTACTTC
TRBD1	TRBJ1-2	NA	TRBV29-1	CSVEVSRGMGGYTF	TGCAGCGTTGAAGTGTCCAGGGGGATGGGTGGCTACACCTTC
NA	TRBJ1-2	NA	TRBV4-1	CASSQGERTNYGYTF	TGCGCCAGCAGCCAAGGTGAAAGAACTAACTATGGCTACACCTTC
NA	TRBJ1-4	NA	TRBV29-1	CSVEGGAGEKLFF	TGCAGCGTTGAAGGGGGGGCGGGTGAAAAACTGTTTTTT
NA	TRBJ1-2	NA	TRBV18	CASSPPTDNYGYTF	TGTGCCAGCTCACCACCGACAGACAACTATGGCTACACCTTC
NA	TRBJ1-2	NA	TRBV19	CASSITGSYGYTF	TGTGCCAGTAGTATCACAGGCTCCTATGGCTACACCTTC
TRBD1	TRBJ2-1	few	TRBV19	CASSNPGTGVSNEQFF	TGTGCCAGTAGTAACCCCGGGACAGGGGTGTCCAATGAGCAGTTCTTC
NA	TRBJ1-1	NA	TRBV10-3	CAIRPGPMNTEAFF	TGTGCCATCAGGCCGGGGCCAATGAACACTGAAGCTTTCTTT
NA	TRBJ1-1	few	TRBV11-2	CASSFRRGLNTEAFF	TGTGCCAGCAGCTTCAGGAGGGGCCTCAACACTGAAGCTTTCTTT
TRBD1	TRBJ2-7	NA	TRBV6-5	CASSYRDRGREQYF	TGTGCCAGCAGTTACCGGGACAGGGGGCGCGAGCAGTACTTC
NA	TRBJ1-2	NA	TRBV10-2	CASTGTANYGYTF	TGCGCCAGCACCGGGACTGCCAACTATGGCTACACCTTC
NA	TRBJ1-4	many	TRBV5-6	CASSTPQGLSEKLFF	TGTGCCAGCAGCACGCCACAGGGTCTGAGTGAAAAACTGTTTTTT
NA	TRBJ2-1	NA	TRBV27	CASSFVLDRWFF	TGTGCCAGCAGTTTTGTACTAGATCGGTGGTTCTTC
NA	TRBJ2-3	NA	TRBV7-2	CASSDYNADTQYF	TGTGCCAGCAGCGATTACAACGCCGATACGCAGTATTTT
NA	TRBJ2-7	NA	TRBV7-2	CASSLVWGGQNEQYF	TGTGCCAGCAGCTTAGTTTGGGGGGGGCAGAACGAGCAGTACTTC
NA	TRBJ2-1	once	TRBV29-1	CSVELPGGASNNEQFF	TGCAGCGTTGAACTCCCCGGGGGAGCCAGTAACAATGAGCAGTTCTTC
NA	TRBJ1-1	NA	TRBV19	CASSIVANTEAFF	TGTGCCAGTAGTATCGTTGCGAACACTGAAGCTTTCTTT
TRBD1	TRBJ2-7	NA	TRBV19	CASKRQGMNYEQYF	TGTGCCAGTAAACGACAGGGCATGAACTACGAGCAGTACTTC
NA	TRBJ2-1	NA	TRBV2	CASSPQWNEQFF	TGTGCCAGCAGTCCTCAGTGGAATGAGCAGTTCTTC